This paragraph covers one T cell receptor beta chain sequence. Antigen unknown. In germline, CDR1 is SGHDT, CDR2 YYEEEE. J gave up 6 bases and V 5 bases, and 8 bases lay outside the gene matches. This CDR3 is 14 amino acids long. The sample belongs to a study of cytomegalovirus exposure and HLA in healthy donors. As for the study in general: The same platform was used for the roughly 120 validation repertoires as for the approximately 730 first-cohort repertoires, as reported in a later analysis.

Method: immunoSEQ multiplex PCR; TCRdb's copy keeps in-frame clones and lacks some. The table includes 130,000 to 150,000 clones, about 86% detected once. Study-wide points: Clusters of TCRs from the first cohort tended to co-occur in the 90 to 150 validation repertoires (as a later analysis found). Overall, approximately 150 TCR beta chains were annotated as cytomegalovirus-associated.

The sequencing input was PBMCs. This TCR was sampled from a woman under 30 in good health and CMV-seropositive. The chain employs TRBV5-6 and TRBJ1-3; 7 bases match TRBD1. The CDR3 DNA reads TGTGCCAGCAGTTATGACAGGGACGAAAACACCATATATTTT. Translated, it gives CASSYDRDENTIYF.